The clone carrying this T cell receptor beta chain appeared many times. Its antigen is currently unknown. The CDR3 spans 15 residues. The trim removed 4 bases at V and 0 bases at J, leaving 6 bases unmatched. Per germline, CDR1 SGHNT and CDR2 YYREEE (reference sequence). Isolation of naive CD8 T cells was achieved by sorting on a CD8+CD4-CCR7+CD45RA+ phenotype. These data belong to a study of molecular identifiers for immune sequencing clone quantification. Turning to the study itself: Within a replicate experiment, RNA obtained from either approximately 20,000 or 100,000 naive CD8 cells was divided into five aliquots, and four of those aliquots were then sequenced. Study outcomes and limitations: Detection of one spiked Jurkat cell's TCR RNA reportedly worked in around 1 million naive cells.

TCRdb analysed the PCR reads with MiXCR anew, one entry per CDR3 protein. The sample has about 640,000 distinct CDR3 sequences; around 20% are singletons. The receptor was isolated from a human donor in good health. Some libraries in this study had Jurkat cell RNA spiked in. Sample: naive CD8+ T cells from blood, with Jurkat cell RNA spiked in. Stated subset: FACS-sorted CD8+CD4-CCR7+CD45RA+ naive T cells. The chain couples TRBV5-4 to TRBJ2-5; the match to TRBD2 covers 7 bases. The CDR3 sequence is CASSGGLADQETQYF. In DNA form, the CDR3 reads TGTGCCAGCAGCGGCGGTCTAGCGGACCAAGAGACCCAGTACTTC.